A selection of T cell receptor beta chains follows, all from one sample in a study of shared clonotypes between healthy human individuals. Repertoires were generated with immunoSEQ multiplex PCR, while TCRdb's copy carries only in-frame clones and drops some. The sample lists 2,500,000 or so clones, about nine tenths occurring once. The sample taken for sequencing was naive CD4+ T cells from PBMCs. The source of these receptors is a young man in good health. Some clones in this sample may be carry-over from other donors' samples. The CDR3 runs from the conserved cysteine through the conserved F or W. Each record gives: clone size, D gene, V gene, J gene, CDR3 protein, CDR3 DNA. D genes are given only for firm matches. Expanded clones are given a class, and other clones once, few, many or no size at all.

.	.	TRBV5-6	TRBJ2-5	CASSLRGIQETQYF	TGTGCCAGCAGCTTACGGGGGATACAAGAGACCCAGTACTTC
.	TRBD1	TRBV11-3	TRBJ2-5	CASSTRTGGPQETQYF	TGTGCCAGCAGCACCCGGACAGGGGGCCCGCAAGAGACCCAGTACTTC
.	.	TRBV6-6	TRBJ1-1	CASSYGISSNTEAFF	TGTGCCAGCAGTTACGGTATTAGTTCGAACACTGAAGCTTTCTTT
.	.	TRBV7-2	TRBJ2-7	CASSGDTPGQYF	TGTGCCAGCAGCGGAGACACCCCCGGGCAGTACTTC
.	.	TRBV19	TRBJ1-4	CASSITPGAANEKLFF	TGTGCCAGTAGTATTACTCCAGGGGCGGCTAATGAAAAACTGTTTTTT
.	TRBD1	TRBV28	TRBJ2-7	CASRGTGKPEQYF	TGTGCCAGCAGGGGGACAGGGAAACCCGAGCAGTACTTC
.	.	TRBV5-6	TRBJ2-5	CASSLLRGRETQYF	TGTGCCAGCAGCTTACTGAGGGGAAGGGAGACCCAGTACTTC
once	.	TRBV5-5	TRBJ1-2	CASSMGPMGNYGYTF	TGTGCCAGCAGCATGGGGCCAATGGGGAACTATGGCTACACCTTC
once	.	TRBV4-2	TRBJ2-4	CASSQDPGIQYF	TGTGCCAGCAGCCAAGATCCCGGCATTCAGTACTTC
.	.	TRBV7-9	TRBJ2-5	CASSPIREGGRGKTQYF	TGTGCCAGCAGCCCCATAAGAGAGGGAGGACGAGGAAAGACCCAGTACTTC
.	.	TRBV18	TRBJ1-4	CASSPQGRGLFF	TGTGCCAGCTCACCACAAGGCCGGGGACTGTTTTTT
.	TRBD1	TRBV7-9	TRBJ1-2	CASSPRDRGLNYGYTF	TGTGCCAGCAGCCCAAGGGACAGGGGGCTCAACTATGGCTACACCTTC
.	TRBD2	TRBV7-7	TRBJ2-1	CASSSSLGSGMFF	TGTGCCAGCAGCTCTTCGCTGGGTAGCGGGATGTTCTTC
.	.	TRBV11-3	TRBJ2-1	CASSLGKDQRSYNEQFF	TGTGCCAGCAGCTTAGGTAAGGATCAGAGGTCCTACAATGAGCAGTTCTTC
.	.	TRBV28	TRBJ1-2	CASSPPLRYGYTF	TGTGCCAGCAGTCCCCCCCTCCGCTATGGCTACACCTTC
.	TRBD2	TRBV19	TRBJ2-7	CASSISGTSTYEQYF	TGTGCCAGTAGTATATCCGGGACTAGCACCTACGAGCAGTACTTC
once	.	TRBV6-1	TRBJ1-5	CASSERTDLGPQHF	TGTGCCAGCAGTGAAAGGACCGATCTGGGGCCCCAGCATTTT
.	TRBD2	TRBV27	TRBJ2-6	CASTQRSGISGANVLTF	TGTGCCAGCACCCAACGTAGCGGGATCTCTGGGGCCAACGTCCTGACTTTC
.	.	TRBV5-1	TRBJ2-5	CASSLGDQETQYF	TGCGCCAGCAGCTTGGGGGACCAAGAGACCCAGTACTTC